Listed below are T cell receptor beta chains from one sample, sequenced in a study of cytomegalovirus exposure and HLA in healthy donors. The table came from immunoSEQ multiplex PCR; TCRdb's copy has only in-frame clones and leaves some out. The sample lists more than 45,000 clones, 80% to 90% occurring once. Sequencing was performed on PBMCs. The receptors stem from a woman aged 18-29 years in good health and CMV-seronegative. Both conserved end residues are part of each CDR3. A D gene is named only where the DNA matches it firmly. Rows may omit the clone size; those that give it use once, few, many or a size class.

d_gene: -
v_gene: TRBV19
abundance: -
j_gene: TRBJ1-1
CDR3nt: TGTGCCAGCAAATCCGGGGTGAACACTGAAGCTTTCTTT
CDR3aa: CASKSGVNTEAFF

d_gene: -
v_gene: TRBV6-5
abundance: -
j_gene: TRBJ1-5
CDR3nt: TGTGCCAGCAGTCGCACACTCACAGCTCCCCAGCATTTT
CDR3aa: CASSRTLTAPQHF

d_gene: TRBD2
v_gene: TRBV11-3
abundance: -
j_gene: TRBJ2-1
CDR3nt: TGTGCCAGCAGCTTGGGCCTGGGGGGGAAGCAGTTCTTC
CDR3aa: CASSLGLGGKQFF

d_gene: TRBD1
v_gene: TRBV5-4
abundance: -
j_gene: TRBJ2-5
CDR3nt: TGTGCCAGCAGCCCCAGACAGGGGGCCCAAGAGACCCAGTACTTC
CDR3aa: CASSPRQGAQETQYF

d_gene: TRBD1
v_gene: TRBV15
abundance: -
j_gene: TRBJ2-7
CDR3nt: TGTGCCACCAGCAGAGATAGGGGGACAGTGTACGAGCAGTACTTC
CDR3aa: CATSRDRGTVYEQYF

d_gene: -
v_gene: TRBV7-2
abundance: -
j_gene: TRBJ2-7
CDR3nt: TGTGCCAGCAGCTTAACCAGGGTGGGTCAGCCTTACGAGCAGTACTTC
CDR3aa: CASSLTRVGQPYEQYF

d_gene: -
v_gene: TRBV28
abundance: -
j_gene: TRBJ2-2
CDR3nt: TGTGCCAGCAGTAGCAAGGACAGCACCGGGGAGCTGTTTTTT
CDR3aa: CASSSKDSTGELFF

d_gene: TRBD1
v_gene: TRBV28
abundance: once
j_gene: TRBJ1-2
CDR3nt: TGTGCCAGCAGTTCCACAGGGGGATCTAACTATGGCTACACCTTC
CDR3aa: CASSSTGGSNYGYTF

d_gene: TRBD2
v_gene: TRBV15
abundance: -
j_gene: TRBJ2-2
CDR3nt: TGTGCCACCAGCAGGGGACTAAACACCGGGGAGCTGTTTTTT
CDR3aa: CATSRGLNTGELFF

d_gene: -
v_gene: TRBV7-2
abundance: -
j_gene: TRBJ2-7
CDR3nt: TGTGCCAGCAGCTGGGGTCGGGAGAAGGCCAACGAGCAGTACTTC
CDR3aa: CASSWGREKANEQYF

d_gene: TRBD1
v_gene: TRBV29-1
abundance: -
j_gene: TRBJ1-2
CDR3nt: TGCAGCGTTGTAGGGGGCCCTAACTATGGCTACACCTTC
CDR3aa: CSVVGGPNYGYTF

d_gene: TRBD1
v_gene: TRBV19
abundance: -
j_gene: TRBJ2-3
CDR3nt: TGTGCCAGTAGTATTACAGGGGGCGGATTCACAGATACGCAGTATTTT
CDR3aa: CASSITGGGFTDTQYF

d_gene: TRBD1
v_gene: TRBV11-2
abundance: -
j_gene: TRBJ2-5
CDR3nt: TGTGCCAGCAGCTTAGGAGGACAGGGGCAAGAGACCCAGTACTTC
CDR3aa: CASSLGGQGQETQYF

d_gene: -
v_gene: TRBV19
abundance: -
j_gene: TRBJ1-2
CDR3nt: TGTGCCAGTAGTATAATTGAGGGTCACTATGGCTACACCTTC
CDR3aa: CASSIIEGHYGYTF

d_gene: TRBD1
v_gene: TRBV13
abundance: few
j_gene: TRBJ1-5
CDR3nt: TGTGCCAGCAGCCGAGGGACAGGCAATCAGCCCCAGCATTTT
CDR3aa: CASSRGTGNQPQHF

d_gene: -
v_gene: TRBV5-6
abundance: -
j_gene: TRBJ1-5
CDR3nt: TGTGCCAGCAGCCCGGGGGGCCGGGGGAATCAGCCCCAGCATTTT
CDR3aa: CASSPGGRGNQPQHF

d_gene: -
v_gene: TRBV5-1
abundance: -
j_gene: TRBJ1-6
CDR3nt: TGCGCCAGCAGCTTATACGGGGGGGACTCCTATAATTCACCCCTCCACTTT
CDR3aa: CASSLYGGDSYNSPLHF

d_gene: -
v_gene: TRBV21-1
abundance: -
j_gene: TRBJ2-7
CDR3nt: TGTGCCAGCAGCAAAGGCTTCTACACTAGTACCTACGAGCAGTACTTC
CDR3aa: CASSKGFYTSTYEQYF

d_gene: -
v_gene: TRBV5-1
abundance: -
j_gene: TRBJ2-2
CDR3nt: TGCGCCAGCAGCTTGCTTTCCCTTAACACCGGGGAGCTGTTTTTT
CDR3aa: CASSLLSLNTGELFF

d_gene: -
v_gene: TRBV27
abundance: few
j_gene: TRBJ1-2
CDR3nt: TGTGCCAGCAGTGTAAACAGGGTTGCGGTCTATGGCTACACCTTC
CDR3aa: CASSVNRVAVYGYTF

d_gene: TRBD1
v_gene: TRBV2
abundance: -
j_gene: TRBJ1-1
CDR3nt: TGTGCCAGCAGGGGGACAGAGAACACTGAAGCTTTCTTT
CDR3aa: CASRGTENTEAFF

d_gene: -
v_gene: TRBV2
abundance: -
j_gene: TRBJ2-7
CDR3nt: TGTGCCAGCAGTGAGGTGGGAGGACCGTACGAGCAGTACTTC
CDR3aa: CASSEVGGPYEQYF

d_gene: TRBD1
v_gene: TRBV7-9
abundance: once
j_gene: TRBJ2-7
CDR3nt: TGTGCCAGCAGCTTGTCCCCTTTACAGGGGTTCTACGAGCAGTACTTC
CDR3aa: CASSLSPLQGFYEQYF

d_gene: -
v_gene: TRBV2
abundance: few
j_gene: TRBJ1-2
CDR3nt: TGTGCCAGCAGTGAACACCCCAGACTACAGGGTGACAACTATGGCTACACCTTC
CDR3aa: CASSEHPRLQGDNYGYTF

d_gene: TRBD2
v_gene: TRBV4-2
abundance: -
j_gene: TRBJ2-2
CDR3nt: TGTGCCAGCAGCCAAGATGGGGGACTAGTAGCCGGGGAGCTGTTTTTT
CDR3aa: CASSQDGGLVAGELFF